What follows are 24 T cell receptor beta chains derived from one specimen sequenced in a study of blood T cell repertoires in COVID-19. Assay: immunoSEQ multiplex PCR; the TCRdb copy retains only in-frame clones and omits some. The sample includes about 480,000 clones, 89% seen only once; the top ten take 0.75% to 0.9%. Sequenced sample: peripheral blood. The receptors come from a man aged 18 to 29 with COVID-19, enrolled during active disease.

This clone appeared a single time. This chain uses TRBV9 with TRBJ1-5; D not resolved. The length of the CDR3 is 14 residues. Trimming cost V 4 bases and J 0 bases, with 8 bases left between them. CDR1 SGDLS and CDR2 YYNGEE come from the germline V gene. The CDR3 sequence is CASSPGGSNQPQHF. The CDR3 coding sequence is TGTGCCAGCAGCCCTGGCGGTAGCAATCAGCCCCAGCATTTT.

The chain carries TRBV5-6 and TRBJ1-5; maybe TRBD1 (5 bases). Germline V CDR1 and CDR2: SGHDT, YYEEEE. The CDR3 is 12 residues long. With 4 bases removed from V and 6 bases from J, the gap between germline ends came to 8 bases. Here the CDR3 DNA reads TGTGCCAGCAGCGTTACAGGTCAGCCCCAGCATTTT. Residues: CASSVTGQPQHF.

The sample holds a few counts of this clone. The CDR3 loop is CASSLDVSTGELFF. CDR3 nucleotide sequence: TGTGCCAGCAGCTTAGATGTTAGCACCGGGGAGCTGTTTTTT. V gene TRBV7-9 combines with J gene TRBJ2-2; D not certain. V was cut by 1 base and J by 4 bases, with 7 bases left in between. CDR3 length equals 14 residues. Germline lookup yields CDR1 SEHNR and CDR2 FQNEAQ (reference sequence).

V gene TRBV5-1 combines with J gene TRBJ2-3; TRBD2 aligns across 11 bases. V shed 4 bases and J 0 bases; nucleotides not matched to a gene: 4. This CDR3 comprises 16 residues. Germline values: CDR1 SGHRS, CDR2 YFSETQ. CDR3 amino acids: CASSPLAGGSTDTQYF. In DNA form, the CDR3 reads TGCGCCAGCAGCCCCTTAGCGGGAGGGAGCACAGATACGCAGTATTTT.

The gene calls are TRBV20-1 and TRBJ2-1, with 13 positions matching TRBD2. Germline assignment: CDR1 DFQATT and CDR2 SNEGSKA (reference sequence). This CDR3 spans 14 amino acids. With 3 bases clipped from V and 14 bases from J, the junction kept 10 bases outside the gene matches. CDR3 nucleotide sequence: TGCAGTGCTAGTTTTAAAGGACTAGCGGGAGAAAAGTTCTTC. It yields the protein CSASFKGLAGEKFF.

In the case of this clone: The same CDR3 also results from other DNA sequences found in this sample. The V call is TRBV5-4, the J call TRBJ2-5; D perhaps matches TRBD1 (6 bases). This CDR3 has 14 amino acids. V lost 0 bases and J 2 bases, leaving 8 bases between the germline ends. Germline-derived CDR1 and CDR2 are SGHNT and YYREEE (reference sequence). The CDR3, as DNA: TGTGCCAGCAGCTTGGCCAGGGGACAAGAGACCCAGTACTTC. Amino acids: CASSLARGQETQYF.

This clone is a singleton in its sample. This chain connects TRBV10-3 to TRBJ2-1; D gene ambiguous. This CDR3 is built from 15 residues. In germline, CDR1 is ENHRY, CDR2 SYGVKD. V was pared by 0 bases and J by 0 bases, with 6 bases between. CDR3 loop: CAISESGSSYNEQFF. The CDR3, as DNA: TGTGCCATCAGTGAGTCGGGCAGCTCCTACAATGAGCAGTTCTTC.

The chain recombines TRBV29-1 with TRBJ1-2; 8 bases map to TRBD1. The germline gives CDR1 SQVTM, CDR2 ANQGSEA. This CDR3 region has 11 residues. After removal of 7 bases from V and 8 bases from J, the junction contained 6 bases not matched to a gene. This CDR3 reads CSARTGQGYTF. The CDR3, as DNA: TGCAGCGCCCGGACAGGGCAAGGCTACACCTTC.

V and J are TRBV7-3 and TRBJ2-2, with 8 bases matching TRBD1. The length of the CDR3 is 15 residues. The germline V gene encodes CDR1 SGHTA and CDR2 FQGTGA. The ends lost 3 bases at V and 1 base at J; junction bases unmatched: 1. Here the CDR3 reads CASSFGTGNTGELFF. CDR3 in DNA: TGTGCCAGCAGCTTCGGGACAGGGAACACCGGGGAGCTGTTTTTT. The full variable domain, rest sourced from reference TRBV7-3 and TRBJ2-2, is GAGVSQTPSNKVTEKGKYVELRCDPISGHTALYWYRQSLGQGPEFLIYFQGTGAADDSGLPNDRFFAVRPEGSVSTLKIQRTERGDSAVYLCASSFGTGNTGELFFGEGSRLTVL.

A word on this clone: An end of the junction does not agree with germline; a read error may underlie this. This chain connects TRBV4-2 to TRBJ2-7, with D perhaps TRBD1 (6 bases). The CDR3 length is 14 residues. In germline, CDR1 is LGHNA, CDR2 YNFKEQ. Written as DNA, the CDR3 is TGTGCCAGCACCCAACCAGGGGTTGACGGCGAGCAGTACTTC. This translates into CASTQPGVDGEQYF.

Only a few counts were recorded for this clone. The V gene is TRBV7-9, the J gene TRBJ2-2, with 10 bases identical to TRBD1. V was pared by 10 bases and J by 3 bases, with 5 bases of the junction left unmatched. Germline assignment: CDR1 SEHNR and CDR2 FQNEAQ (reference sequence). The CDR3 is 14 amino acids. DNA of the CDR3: TGTGCCATACCCGGGACAGGGGACACCGGGGAGCTGTTTTTT. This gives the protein CAIPGTGDTGELFF.

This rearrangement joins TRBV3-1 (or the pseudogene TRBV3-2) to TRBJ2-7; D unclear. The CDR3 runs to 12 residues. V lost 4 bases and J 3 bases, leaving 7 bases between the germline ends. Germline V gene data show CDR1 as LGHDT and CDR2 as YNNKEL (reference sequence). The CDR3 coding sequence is TGTGCCAGCAGCCTCAGAAACTACGAGCAGTACTTC. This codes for CASSLRNYEQYF.

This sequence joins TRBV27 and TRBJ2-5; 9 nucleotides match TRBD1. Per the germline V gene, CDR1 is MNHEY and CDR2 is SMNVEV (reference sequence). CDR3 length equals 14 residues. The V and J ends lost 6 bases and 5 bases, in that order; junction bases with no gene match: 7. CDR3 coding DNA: TGTGCCAGCAGCCCACAGGGGGCGCGGGAGACCCAGTACTTC. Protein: CASSPQGARETQYF.

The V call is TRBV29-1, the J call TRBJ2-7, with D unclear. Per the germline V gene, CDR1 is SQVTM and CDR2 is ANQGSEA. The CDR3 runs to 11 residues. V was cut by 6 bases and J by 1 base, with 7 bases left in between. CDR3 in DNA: TGCAGCGTCGCCGGGTCCTACGAGCAGTACTTC. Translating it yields CSVAGSYEQYF.

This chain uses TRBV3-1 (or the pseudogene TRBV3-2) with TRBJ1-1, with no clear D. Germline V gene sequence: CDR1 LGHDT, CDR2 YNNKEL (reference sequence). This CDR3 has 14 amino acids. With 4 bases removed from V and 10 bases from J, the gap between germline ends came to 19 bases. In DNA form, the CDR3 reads TGTGCCAGCAGCCTCAACGACATCCCCGTGAGAGCTTTCTTT. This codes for CASSLNDIPVRAFF.

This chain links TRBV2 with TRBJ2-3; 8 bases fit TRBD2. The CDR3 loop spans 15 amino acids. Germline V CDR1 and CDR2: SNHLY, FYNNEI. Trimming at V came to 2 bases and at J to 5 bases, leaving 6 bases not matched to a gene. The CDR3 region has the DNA TGTGCCAGCAGTGAAACGGCGGGGGGCGTAGATACGCAGTATTTT. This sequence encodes CASSETAGGVDTQYF.

The CDR3 nucleotides are TGTGCCTGGAGCGGGGGTCGGGACAGGGACCTGAACACTGAAGCTTTCTTT. Its translation is CAWSGGRDRDLNTEAFF. This chain uses TRBV30 with TRBJ1-1; TRBD1 aligns across 9 bases. Germline trimming cut 3 bases from V and 0 bases from J; bases unmatched to any gene: 11. This CDR3 is 17 amino acids long. Germline V gives CDR1 GTSNPN, CDR2 SVGIG (reference sequence).

CDR3 in DNA: TGTGCCAGCAGCCCCCCCCTTCCGTTTAACTATGGCTACACCTTC. This gives the protein CASSPPLPFNYGYTF. This chain connects TRBV7-9 to TRBJ1-2; D remains unclear. The CDR3 sequence is 15 residues long. V lost 5 bases and J lost 1, with 14 bases in between. Germline V CDR1 and CDR2: SEHNR, FQNEAQ (reference sequence). Looking up the rest from reference TRBV7-9 and TRBJ1-2 gives the full variable domain: DTGVSQNPRHKITKRGQNVTFRCDPISEHNRLYWYRQTLGQGPEFLTYFQNEAQLEKSRLLSDRFSAERPKGSFSTLEIQRTEQGDSAMYLCASSPPLPFNYGYTFGSGTRLTVV.

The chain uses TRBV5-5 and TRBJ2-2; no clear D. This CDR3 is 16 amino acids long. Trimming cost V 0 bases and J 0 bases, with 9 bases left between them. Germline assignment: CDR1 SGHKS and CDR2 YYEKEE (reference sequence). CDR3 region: CASSLVRFANTGELFF. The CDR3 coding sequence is TGTGCCAGCAGCTTGGTCAGGTTCGCGAACACCGGGGAGCTGTTTTTT.

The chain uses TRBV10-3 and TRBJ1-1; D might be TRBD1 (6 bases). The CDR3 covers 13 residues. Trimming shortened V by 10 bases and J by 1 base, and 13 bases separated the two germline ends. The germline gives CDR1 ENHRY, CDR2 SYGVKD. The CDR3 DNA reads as TGTGCCACCCGGACAGTTACGAACACTGAAGCTTTCTTT. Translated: CATRTVTNTEAFF.

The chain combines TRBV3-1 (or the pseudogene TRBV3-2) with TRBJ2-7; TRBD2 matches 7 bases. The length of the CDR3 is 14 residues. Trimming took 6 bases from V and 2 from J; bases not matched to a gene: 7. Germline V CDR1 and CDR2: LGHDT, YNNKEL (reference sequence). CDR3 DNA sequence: TGTGCCAGCAGAAGCAGCGGGACTCCCTACGAGCAGTACTTC. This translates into CASRSSGTPYEQYF.

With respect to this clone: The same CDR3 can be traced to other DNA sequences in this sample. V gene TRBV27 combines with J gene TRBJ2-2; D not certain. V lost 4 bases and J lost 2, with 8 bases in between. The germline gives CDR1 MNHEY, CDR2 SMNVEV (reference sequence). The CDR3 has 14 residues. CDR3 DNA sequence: TGTGCCAGCAGTTCCGGTATAAACACCGGGGAGCTGTTTTTT. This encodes CASSSGINTGELFF.

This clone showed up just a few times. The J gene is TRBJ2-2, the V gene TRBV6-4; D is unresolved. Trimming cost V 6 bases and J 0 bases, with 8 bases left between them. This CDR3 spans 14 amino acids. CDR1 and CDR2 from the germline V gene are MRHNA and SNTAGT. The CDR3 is CASRKRPNTGELFF. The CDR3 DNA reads TGTGCCAGCAGAAAGCGTCCGAACACCGGGGAGCTGTTTTTT.

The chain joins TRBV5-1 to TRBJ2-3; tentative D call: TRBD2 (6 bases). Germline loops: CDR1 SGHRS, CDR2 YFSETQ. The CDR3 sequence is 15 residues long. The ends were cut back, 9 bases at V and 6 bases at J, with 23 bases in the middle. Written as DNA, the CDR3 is TGCGCCACCAAAAGAGGGCTAGCGCCCTCGGATACGCAGTATTTT. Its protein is CATKRGLAPSDTQYF.